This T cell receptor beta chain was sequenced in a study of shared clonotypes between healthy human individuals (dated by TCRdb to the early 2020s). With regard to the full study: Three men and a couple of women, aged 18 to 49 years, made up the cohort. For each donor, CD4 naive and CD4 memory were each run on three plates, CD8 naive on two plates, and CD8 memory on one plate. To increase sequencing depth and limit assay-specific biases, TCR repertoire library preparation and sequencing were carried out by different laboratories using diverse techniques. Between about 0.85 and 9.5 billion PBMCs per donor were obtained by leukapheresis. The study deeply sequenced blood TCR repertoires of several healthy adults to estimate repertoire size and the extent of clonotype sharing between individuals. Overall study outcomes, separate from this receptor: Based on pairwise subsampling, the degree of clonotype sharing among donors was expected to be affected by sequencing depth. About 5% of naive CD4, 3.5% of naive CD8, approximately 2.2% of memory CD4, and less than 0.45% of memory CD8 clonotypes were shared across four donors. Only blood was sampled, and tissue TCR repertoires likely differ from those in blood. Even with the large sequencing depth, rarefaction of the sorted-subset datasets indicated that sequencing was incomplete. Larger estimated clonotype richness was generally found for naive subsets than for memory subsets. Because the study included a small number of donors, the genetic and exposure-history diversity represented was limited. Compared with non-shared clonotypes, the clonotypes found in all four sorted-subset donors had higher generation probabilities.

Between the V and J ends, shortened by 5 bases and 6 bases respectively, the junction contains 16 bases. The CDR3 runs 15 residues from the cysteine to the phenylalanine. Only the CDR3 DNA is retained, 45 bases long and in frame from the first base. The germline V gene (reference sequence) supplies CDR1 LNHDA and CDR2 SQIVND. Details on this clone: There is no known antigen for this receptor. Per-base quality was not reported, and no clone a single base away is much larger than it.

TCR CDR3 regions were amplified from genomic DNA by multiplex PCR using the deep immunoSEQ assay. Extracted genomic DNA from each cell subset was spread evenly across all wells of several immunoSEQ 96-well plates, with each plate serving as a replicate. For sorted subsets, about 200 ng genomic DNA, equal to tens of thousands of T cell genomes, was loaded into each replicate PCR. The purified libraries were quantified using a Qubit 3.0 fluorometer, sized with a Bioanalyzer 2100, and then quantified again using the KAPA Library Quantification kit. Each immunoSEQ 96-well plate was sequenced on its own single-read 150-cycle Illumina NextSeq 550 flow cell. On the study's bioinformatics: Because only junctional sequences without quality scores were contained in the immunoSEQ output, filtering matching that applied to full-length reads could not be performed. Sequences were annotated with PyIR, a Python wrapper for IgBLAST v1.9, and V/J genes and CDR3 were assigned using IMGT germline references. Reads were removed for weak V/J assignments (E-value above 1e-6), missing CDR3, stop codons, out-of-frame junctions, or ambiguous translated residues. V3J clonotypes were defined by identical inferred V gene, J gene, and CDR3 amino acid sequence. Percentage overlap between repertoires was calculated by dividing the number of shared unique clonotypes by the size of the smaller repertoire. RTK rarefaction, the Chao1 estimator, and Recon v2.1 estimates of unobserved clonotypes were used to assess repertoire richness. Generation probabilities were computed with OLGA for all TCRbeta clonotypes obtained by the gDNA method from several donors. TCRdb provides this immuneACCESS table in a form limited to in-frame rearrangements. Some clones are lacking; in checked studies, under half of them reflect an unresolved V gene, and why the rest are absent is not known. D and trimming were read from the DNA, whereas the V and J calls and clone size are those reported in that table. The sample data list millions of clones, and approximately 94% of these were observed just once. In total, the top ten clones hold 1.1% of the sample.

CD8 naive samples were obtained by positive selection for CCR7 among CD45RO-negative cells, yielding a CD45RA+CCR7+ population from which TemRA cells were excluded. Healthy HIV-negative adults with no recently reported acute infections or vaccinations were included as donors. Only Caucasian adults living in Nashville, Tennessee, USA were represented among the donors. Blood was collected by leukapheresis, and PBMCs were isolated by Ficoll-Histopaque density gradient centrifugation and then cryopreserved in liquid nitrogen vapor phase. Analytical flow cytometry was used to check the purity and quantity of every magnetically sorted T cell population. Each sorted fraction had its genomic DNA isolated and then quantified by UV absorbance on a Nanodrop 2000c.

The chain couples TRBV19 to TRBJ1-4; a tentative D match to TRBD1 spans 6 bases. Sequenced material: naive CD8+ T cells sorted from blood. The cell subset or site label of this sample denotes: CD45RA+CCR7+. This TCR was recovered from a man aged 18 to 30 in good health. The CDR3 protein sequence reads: CASSADRNGDEKLFF. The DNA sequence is TGTGCCAGTAGTGCCGACAGGAATGGGGATGAAAAACTGTTTTTT. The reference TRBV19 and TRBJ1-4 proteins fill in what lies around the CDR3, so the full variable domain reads DGGITQSPKYLFRKEGQNVTLSCEQNLNHDAMYWYRQDPGQGLRLIYYSQIVNDFQKGDIAEGYSVSREKKESFPLTVTSAQKNPTAFYLCASSADRNGDEKLFFGSGTQLSVL.